Below, one T cell receptor (beta chain) is given with its context. Its antigen is unidentified. This entry is derived from a study of shared clonotypes between healthy human individuals. Here immunoSEQ multiplex PCR was the method, and the copy in TCRdb shows in-frame clones only, minus some. The sample has nearly 1 million clones, more than 75% seen once; the top ten hold approximately 1.5%. Study-wide results and limits: Clonotype sharing across donors was expected to vary with sequencing depth.

This TCR was sampled from a man aged 18-30 years in good health. The sequenced sample was memory CD4+ T cells sorted from blood. The subset denotes: CD45RA-negative fraction.

CDR3 loop: CASSFLSNNEQFF. CDR3 nucleotide sequence: TGTGCCAGCAGTTTTCTGTCAAACAATGAGCAGTTCTTC. The chain links TRBV27 to TRBJ2-1; the D is unclear. V lost 3 bases and J 5 bases, leaving 8 bases between the germline ends. This CDR3 contains 13 residues. CDR1 and CDR2 from the germline V gene are MNHEY and SMNVEV (reference sequence).